The clone carrying this TCR beta chain was detected many times. Germline assignment: CDR1 LGHDT and CDR2 YNNKEL (reference sequence). Trimming left V 0 bases short and J 4 bases short, with 15 bases between. This CDR3 is 16 amino acids long. The data belong to a study of blood T cell repertoires in COVID-19. The overall study: The origin of the acute and convalescent COVID-19 samples was the United States, Italy and Spain.

Profiling relied on immunoSEQ multiplex PCR, and the TCRdb table lists in-frame clones only, not all of them. The sample shows 100,000 to 120,000 clones, 75% to 80% of them seen only once. The TCR originated in a woman older than 75 with active or convalescent COVID-19. Sample: peripheral blood. V usage is TRBV3-1 (or the pseudogene TRBV3-2) and J usage is TRBJ1-2; TRBD1 might be the D (6 bases). CDR3: CASSQDRTVGLYGYTF. The CDR3 bases are TGTGCCAGCAGCCAAGATCGGACAGTAGGGCTCTATGGCTACACCTTC.